This TCR beta chain appears in the sequencing data of a study of cytomegalovirus exposure and HLA in healthy donors. Researchers ran the PCR with 60 Vbeta and 13 Jbeta primers. The method was immunoSEQ multiplex PCR; TCRdb's version includes in-frame clones alone and lacks a portion of them. This table holds about 96,000 clones, 50% to 80% found once. Healthy bone marrow donors made up the cohort. The receptor comes from a man in his 60s in good health and CMV-seronegative. The sample consisted of PBMCs.

CDR3 amino acids: CASRLAGAEETQYF. CDR3 DNA sequence: TGTGCCAGCAGGCTAGCGGGGGCGGAAGAGACCCAGTACTTC. The chain recombines TRBV28 with TRBJ2-5, with TRBD2 identical over 10 bases. Germline lookup yields CDR1 MDHEN and CDR2 SYDVKM. With 6 bases clipped from V and 3 bases from J, the junction kept 4 bases outside the gene matches. The CDR3 runs 14 residues.